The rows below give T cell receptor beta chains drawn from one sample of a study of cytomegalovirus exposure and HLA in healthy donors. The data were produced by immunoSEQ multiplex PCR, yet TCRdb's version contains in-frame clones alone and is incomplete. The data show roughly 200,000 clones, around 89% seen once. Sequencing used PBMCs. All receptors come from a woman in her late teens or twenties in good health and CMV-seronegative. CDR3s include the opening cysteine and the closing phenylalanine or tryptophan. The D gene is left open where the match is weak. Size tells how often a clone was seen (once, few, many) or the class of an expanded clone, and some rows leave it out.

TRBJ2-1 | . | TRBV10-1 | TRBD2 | TGCGCCAGCAGTGAGAGTGGTCTAGCGGGAGCCAATGAGCAGTTCTTC | CASSESGLAGANEQFF
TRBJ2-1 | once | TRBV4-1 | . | TGCGCCAGCAGCCAAGAACGCATAGGGGGCTCCTACAATGAGCAGTTCTTC | CASSQERIGGSYNEQFF
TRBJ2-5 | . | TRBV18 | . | TGTGCCAGCTCGGCAACAGGGCCCCGAGAGACCCAGTACTTC | CASSATGPRETQYF
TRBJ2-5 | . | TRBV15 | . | TGTGCCACCAGCAGAGATAGCGGGACAGAAGAGACCCAGTACTTC | CATSRDSGTEETQYF
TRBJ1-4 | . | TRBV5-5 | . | TGTGCCAGCAGCTTAAGAAAACCGGCAACTAATGAAAAACTGTTTTTT | CASSLRKPATNEKLFF
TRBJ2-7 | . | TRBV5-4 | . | TGTGCCAGCAGCTCCCGCGGAGAGGTCTACGAGCAGTACTTC | CASSSRGEVYEQYF
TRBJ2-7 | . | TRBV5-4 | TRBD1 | TGTGCCAGCAGCTTGGGGACCGGGACAGGTATCTACGAGCAGTACTTC | CASSLGTGTGIYEQYF
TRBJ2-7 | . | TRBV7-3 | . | TGTGCCAGCAGCTTAGGGGGGAGGTTCTACGAGCAGTACTTC | CASSLGGRFYEQYF
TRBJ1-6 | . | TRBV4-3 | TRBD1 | TGCGCCAGCAGCCAATCAGGGGGCAACAATAATTCACCCCTCCACTTT | CASSQSGGNNNSPLHF
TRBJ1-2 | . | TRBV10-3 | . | TGTGCCTCTGGAGGGACTAACTATGGCTACACCTTC | CASGGTNYGYTF
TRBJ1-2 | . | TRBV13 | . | TGTGCCAGCAGCCAACGGTCAGGGTTCTATGGCTACACCTTC | CASSQRSGFYGYTF
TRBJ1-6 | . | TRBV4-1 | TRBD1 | TGCGCCAGCAGCCAGGATGACAGGGCGGATTCACCCCTCCACTTT | CASSQDDRADSPLHF
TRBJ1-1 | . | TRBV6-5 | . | TGTGCCAGCAGTTACTTGAGGGCGCAGAACACTGAAGCTTTCTTT | CASSYLRAQNTEAFF
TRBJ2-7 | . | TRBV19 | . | TGTGCCAGTAGTCCCTTTGGGGGGACCAACGAGCAGTACTTC | CASSPFGGTNEQYF
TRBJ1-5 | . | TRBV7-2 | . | TGTGCCAGCAGCTTCGGACAGAACAATCAGCCCCAGCATTTT | CASSFGQNNQPQHF
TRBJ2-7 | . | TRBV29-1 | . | TGCAGCGTTGAAGATGACAGCTCCTACGAGCAGTACTTC | CSVEDDSSYEQYF
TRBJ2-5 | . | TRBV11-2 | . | TGTGCCAGCAGCTTATCCTCTGGGGGCGTGGAGACTCAGTACTTC | CASSLSSGGVETQYF
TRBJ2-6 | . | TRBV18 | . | TGTGCCAGCTCACCAACAACTGGGGCCAACGTCCTGACTTTC | CASSPTTGANVLTF
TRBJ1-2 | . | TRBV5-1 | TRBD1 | TGCGCCACCTCACCAACTACCGGGACAGGGGGCTTCGGCTATGGCTACACCTTC | CATSPTTGTGGFGYGYTF
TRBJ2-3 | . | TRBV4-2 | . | TGTGCCAGCAGCCAAGATGCCAGCGGTTCTATTCGATGGGATACGCAGTATTTT | CASSQDASGSIRWDTQYF
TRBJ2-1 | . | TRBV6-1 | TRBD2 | TGTGCCAGCAGTGAGGTCGGGCGGGAGGACAAGTTCTTC | CASSEVGREDKFF
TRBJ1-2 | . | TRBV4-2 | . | TGTGCCAGCTCCCCAAGTTTAGAAGCTAACTATGGCTACACCTTC | CASSPSLEANYGYTF
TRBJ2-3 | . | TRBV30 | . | TGTGCCTGGAGTGTACAAGATACGCAGTATTTT | CAWSVQDTQYF
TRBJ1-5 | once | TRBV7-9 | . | TGTGCCAGCAGCCGAGGGCCAGACCCTCATCAGCCCCAGCATTTT | CASSRGPDPHQPQHF
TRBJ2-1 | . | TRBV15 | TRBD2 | TGTGCCACCAGCAGATCGCGGGGGGTGGGGCAGTTCTTC | CATSRSRGVGQFF
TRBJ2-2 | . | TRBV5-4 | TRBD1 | TGTGCCAGCAGCTCCCCGGGACAGAGGAACACCGGGGAGCTGTTTTTT | CASSSPGQRNTGELFF
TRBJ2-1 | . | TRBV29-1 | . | TGCAGCGTTGAAGATCAATACAGGTTCCCTGAGCAGTTCTTC | CSVEDQYRFPEQFF
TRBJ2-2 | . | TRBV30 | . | TGTGCCTGGGAGATTCGACTAGTGCGGGCGAGCGGGGAGCTGTTTTTT | CAWEIRLVRASGELFF
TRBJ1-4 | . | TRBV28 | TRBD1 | TGTGCCAGCAGAGAGACCGGGACAGCTAATGAAAAACTGTTTTTT | CASRETGTANEKLFF
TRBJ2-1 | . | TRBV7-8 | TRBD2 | TGTGCCAGCAGCAAAAGGATACTAGCGGGAGTTAATGAGCAGTTCTTC | CASSKRILAGVNEQFF
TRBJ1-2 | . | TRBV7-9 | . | TGTGCCAGCAGCGCAAACATGGGAGATGGCTACACCTTC | CASSANMGDGYTF
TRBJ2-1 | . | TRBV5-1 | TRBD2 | TGCGCCAGCAGCCAACTTAGCGGGACATCCTACAATGAGCAGTTCTTC | CASSQLSGTSYNEQFF
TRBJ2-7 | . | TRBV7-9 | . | TGTGCCAGCAGCTTAGGGAGCGTCAACGAGCAGTACTTC | CASSLGSVNEQYF
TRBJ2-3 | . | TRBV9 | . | TGTGCCAGCAGCGTAACTCGGGTGGGTACAGATACGCAGTATTTT | CASSVTRVGTDTQYF
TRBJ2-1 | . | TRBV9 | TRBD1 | TGTGCCAGCAGCGTTTCCGGGACAGGCTCCTACAATGAGCAGTTCTTC | CASSVSGTGSYNEQFF
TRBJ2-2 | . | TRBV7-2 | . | TGTGCCAGCAGCTTCTACACCGGGGAGCTGTTTTTT | CASSFYTGELFF
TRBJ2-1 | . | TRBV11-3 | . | TGTGCCAGCAGCACCAGACAGAGTATTTCCTACAATGAGCAGTTCTTC | CASSTRQSISYNEQFF
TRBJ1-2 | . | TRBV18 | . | TGTGCCAGCTCACCGGGAGGCGCTAACTATGGCTACACCTTC | CASSPGGANYGYTF
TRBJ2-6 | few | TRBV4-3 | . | TGCGCCAGCAGCCAAGATGTCCGTTCTGGGGCCAACGTCCTGACTTTC | CASSQDVRSGANVLTF
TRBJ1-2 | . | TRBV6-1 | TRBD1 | TGTGCCAGCAAATCCGGGACAGCCACTAACTATGGCTACACCTTC | CASKSGTATNYGYTF
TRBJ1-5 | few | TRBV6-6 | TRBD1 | TGTGCCAGCAGTTATCAGGGGGGTCCCAATCAGCCCCAGCATTTT | CASSYQGGPNQPQHF
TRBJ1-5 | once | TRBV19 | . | TGTGCCACTCTAGACAGGCCCAATCAGCCCCAGCATTTT | CATLDRPNQPQHF